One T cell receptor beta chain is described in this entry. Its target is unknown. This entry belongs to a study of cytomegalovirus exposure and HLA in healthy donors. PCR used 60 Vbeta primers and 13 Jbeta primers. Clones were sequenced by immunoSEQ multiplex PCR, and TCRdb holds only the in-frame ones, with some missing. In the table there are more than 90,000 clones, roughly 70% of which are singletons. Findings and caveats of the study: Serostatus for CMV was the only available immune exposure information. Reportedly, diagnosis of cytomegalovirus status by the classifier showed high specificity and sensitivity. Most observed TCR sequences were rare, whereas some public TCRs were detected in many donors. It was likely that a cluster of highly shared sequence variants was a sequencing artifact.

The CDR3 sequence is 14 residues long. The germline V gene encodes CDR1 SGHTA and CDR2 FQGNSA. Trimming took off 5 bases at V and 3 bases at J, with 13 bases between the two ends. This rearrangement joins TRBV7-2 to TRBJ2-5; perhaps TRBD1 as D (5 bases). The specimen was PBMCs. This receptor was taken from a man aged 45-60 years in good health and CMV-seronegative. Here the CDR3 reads CASSPRTGKETQYF. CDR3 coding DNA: TGTGCCAGCAGCCCTAGAACAGGAAAAGAGACCCAGTACTTC.